Detailed here is one T cell receptor beta chain. The antigen remains undetermined. It was with 60 Vbeta and 13 Jbeta primers that the PCR ran. The protocol was immunoSEQ multiplex PCR, while the TCRdb copy is restricted to in-frame clones and leaves out a portion. The sample contains roughly 120,000 clones, more than 75% of which appear only once. Germline V gene sequence: CDR1 SGDLS, CDR2 YYNGEE. The germline V and J ends were trimmed by 6 bases and 2 bases, with 14 bases remaining between them. The CDR3 is 14 amino acids. The data derive from a study of cytomegalovirus exposure and HLA in healthy donors. Whole-study findings and limits: CMV serostatus stood as the only immune exposure information on hand.

Sequenced: PBMCs. The TCR was taken from a man in his forties in good health and CMV-seronegative. The chain uses TRBV9 and TRBJ1-1; D is perhaps TRBD1 (5 bases). CDR3 protein: CASTLDGGNTEAFF. In DNA, the CDR3 is TGTGCCAGCACCCTCGACGGGGGAAACACTGAAGCTTTCTTT.